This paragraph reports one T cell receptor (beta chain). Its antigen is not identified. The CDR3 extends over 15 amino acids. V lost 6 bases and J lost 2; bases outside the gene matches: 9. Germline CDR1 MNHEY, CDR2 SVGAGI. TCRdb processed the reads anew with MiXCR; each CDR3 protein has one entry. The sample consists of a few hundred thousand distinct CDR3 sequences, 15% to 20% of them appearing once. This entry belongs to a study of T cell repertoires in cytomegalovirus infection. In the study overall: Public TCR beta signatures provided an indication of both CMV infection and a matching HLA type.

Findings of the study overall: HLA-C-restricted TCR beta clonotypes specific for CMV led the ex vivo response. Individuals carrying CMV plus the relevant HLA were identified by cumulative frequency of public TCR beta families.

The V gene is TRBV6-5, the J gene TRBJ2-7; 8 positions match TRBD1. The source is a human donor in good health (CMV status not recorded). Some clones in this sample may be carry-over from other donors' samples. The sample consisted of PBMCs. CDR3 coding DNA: TGTGCCAGCAGCCGAGACAGGGGAGTCGCCTACGAGCAGTACTTC. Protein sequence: CASSRDRGVAYEQYF.